This paragraph covers one T cell receptor beta chain sequence. Its antigen is not known. Germline loops: CDR1 SGHTA, CDR2 FQGTGA. The CDR3 has 14 residues. Trimming removed 1 base at V and 7 bases at J, with 10 bases between. The table came from immunoSEQ multiplex PCR; TCRdb's copy has only in-frame clones and leaves some out. The profile shows around 61,000 clones, 80% to 90% of them singletons. The data stem from a study of pediatric ulcerative colitis. Study-level results: Blood-rectal clonal overlap within each person was significantly higher in ulcerative colitis patients than controls.

The chain joins TRBV7-3 to TRBJ1-4; weak D call: TRBD1 (5 bases). The receptor's source is a boy between 5 and 17 years old with severe ulcerative colitis. The sequenced sample consisted of blood. For the CDR3, the DNA is TGTGCCAGCAGCTTAAAGTTGAGGGGTGAAAAACTGTTTTTT. Protein: CASSLKLRGEKLFF.